The 31 T cell receptor beta chains presented below share a single source sample, sequenced in a study of blood T cell repertoires in COVID-19. TCRdb keeps only in-frame clones here, not all; method: immunoSEQ multiplex PCR. Of 250,000 or so clones in the sample, just over 85% are singletons; the top ten hold approximately 1.7%. The material sequenced was PBMCs or T cells enriched from blood (not recorded which). The receptors derive from a man aged 35-49 years who had recovered from COVID-19.

The count of this clone is one. The rearrangement uses TRBV5-6 and TRBJ1-4; TRBD1 is a possible D gene (6 bases). CDR1 is SGHDT, CDR2 YYEEEE, per germline. This CDR3 has 14 residues. Trimming cost V 4 bases and J 6 bases, with 13 bases left between them. The CDR3 loop reads CASSPGAGDEKLFF. CDR3 DNA sequence: TGTGCCAGCAGCCCTGGGGCAGGGGATGAAAAACTGTTTTTT.

This clone was picked up one time. The chain recombines TRBV6-5 with TRBJ1-5, with D unresolved. CDR3 size: 15 residues. Germline V CDR1 and CDR2: MNHEY, SVGAGI. V lost 1 base and J 0 bases, leaving 7 bases between the germline ends. CDR3 amino acids: CASSYYRDSNQPQHF. In nucleotides, the CDR3 is TGTGCCAGCAGTTACTATCGGGATAGCAATCAGCCCCAGCATTTT.

The chain carries TRBV15 and TRBJ2-2, with a possible D match to TRBD1 (5 bases). The CDR3 runs 14 residues. Trimming removed 4 bases at V and 2 bases at J, with 8 bases between. Germline V gene sequence: CDR1 LNHNV, CDR2 YYDKDF (reference sequence). This CDR3 is CATSNQGNTGELFF. CDR3 in DNA: TGTGCCACCAGCAATCAGGGAAACACCGGGGAGCTGTTTTTT.

The chain is built from TRBV27 and TRBJ1-2; D perhaps matches TRBD1 (6 bases). Germline-derived CDR1 and CDR2 are MNHEY and SMNVEV (reference sequence). V gave up 3 bases and J gave up 2 bases, with 13 bases separating them. The CDR3 totals 15 residues. The CDR3 loop reads CASSFTGTNNYGYTF. The CDR3 DNA reads TGTGCCAGCAGTTTTACCGGGACAAACAACTATGGCTACACCTTC.

In its sample, this clone was seen once. J is TRBJ2-7 and V is TRBV24-1, with 10 bases lining up with TRBD2. The CDR3 contains 14 residues. Germline CDR1 KGHDR, CDR2 SFDVKD. The V segment lost 4 bases and the J segment 5 bases; nucleotides outside the gene matches: 4. DNA for the CDR3: TGTGCCACCAGTGAACCTGGGACTAGCGACGAGCAGTACTTC. Translating gives CATSEPGTSDEQYF.

The chain uses TRBV4-3 and TRBJ1-5; 7 bases are shared with TRBD1. From germline, CDR1 is LGHNA and CDR2 YSLEER. The junction had 7 bases not matched to a gene; V was cut back by 0 bases and J by 5 bases. CDR3 length equals 16 residues. CDR3 residues: CASSQEYRGPDQPQHF. Written as DNA, the CDR3 is TGCGCCAGCAGCCAAGAGTATAGGGGGCCCGATCAGCCCCAGCATTTT.

This chain joins TRBV27 and TRBJ2-7; D not certain. CDR3 length: 13 amino acids. Trimming took 4 bases from V and 6 from J, leaving 13 bases between them. Looked up from germline, CDR1 is MNHEY and CDR2 is SMNVEV (reference sequence). Here the CDR3 reads CASSYREAREQYF. CDR3 nucleotides: TGTGCCAGCAGTTATCGAGAAGCGCGCGAGCAGTACTTC.

The rearrangement joins TRBV5-1 to TRBJ2-3, with TRBD2 identical over 7 bases. CDR1 and CDR2 (germline): SGHRS, YFSETQ. V shed 4 bases and J 3 bases; nucleotides not matched to a gene: 11. The CDR3 extends over 16 amino acids. The CDR3 loop is CASSPSGRVVTDTQYF. In DNA form, the CDR3 reads TGCGCCAGCAGCCCGTCTGGGAGGGTAGTGACAGATACGCAGTATTTT.

V and J are TRBV19 and TRBJ1-2; maybe TRBD1 (5 bases). The CDR3 length is 13 residues. Germline V gene lookup returns CDR1 LNHDA and CDR2 SQIVND (reference sequence). V lost 5 bases to trimming and J lost 6 bases, with 13 bases between them. The CDR3, as DNA: TGTGCCAGTAGTCAGCGGGGCGCGAATGGCTACACCTTC. This translates into CASSQRGANGYTF. The whole variable domain, remainder taken from reference TRBV19 and TRBJ1-2, is DGGITQSPKYLFRKEGQNVTLSCEQNLNHDAMYWYRQDPGQGLRLIYYSQIVNDFQKGDIAEGYSVSREKKESFPLTVTSAQKNPTAFYLCASSQRGANGYTFGSGTRLTVV.

The chain uses TRBV19 and TRBJ1-1; possible D gene TRBD1, 6 bases. Trimming took 6 bases from V and 4 from J, leaving 21 bases between them. The germline CDR1 and CDR2 sequences are LNHDA and SQIVND (reference sequence). The CDR3 covers 16 residues. The CDR3 sequence: CASSSQTQGTGTEAFF. As DNA, the CDR3 is TGTGCCAGTAGCTCTCAGACCCAGGGGACGGGCACTGAAGCTTTCTTT.

The chain combines TRBV5-1 with TRBJ2-5, with D maybe TRBD1 (5 bases). Trimming stripped 3 bases from V and 2 bases from J, with 14 bases between. This CDR3 is 15 amino acids long. Germline CDR1 is SGHRS and CDR2 is YFSETQ. The CDR3 here is CASSSRTPEQETQYF. For the CDR3, the DNA is TGCGCCAGCAGCTCTAGGACACCCGAACAAGAGACCCAGTACTTC. Full variable domain (missing parts from reference TRBV5-1 and TRBJ2-5): KAGVTQTPRYLIKTRGQQVTLSCSPISGHRSVSWYQQTPGQGLQFLFEYFSETQRNKGNFPGRFSGRQFSNSRSEMNVSTLELGDSALYLCASSSRTPEQETQYFGPGTRLLVL.

This clone was seen only once. The gene calls are TRBV7-3 and TRBJ2-3, with 12 bases lining up with TRBD2. V was clipped by 6 bases and J by 6 bases; unmatched bases: 7. CDR3 length: 15 residues. Germline CDR1 SGHTA, CDR2 FQGTGA. CDR3 in DNA: TGTGCCAGCAGGCTCGGACTAGCGGGGCCGGATACGCAGTATTTT. Protein product: CASRLGLAGPDTQYF.

CDR3 sequence: CASSLGQAELSYGYTF. As DNA, the CDR3 is TGTGCCAGCAGCTTAGGACAGGCTGAGCTATCCTATGGCTACACCTTC. The chain combines TRBV7-2 with TRBJ1-2; TRBD1 is a possible D gene (6 bases). Germline loops: CDR1 SGHTA, CDR2 FQGNSA. V was pared by 1 base and J by 4 bases, with 16 bases between. The CDR3 runs 16 residues.

J is TRBJ2-3 and V is TRBV7-2; D not certain. Germline V gene sequence: CDR1 SGHTA, CDR2 FQGNSA. The CDR3 consists of 13 residues. V lost 1 base, J lost 3 bases, and 5 bases lay in between. The CDR3 sequence: CASSLDRTDTQYF. DNA of the CDR3: TGTGCCAGCAGCTTAGATCGGACAGATACGCAGTATTTT.

The genes are TRBV29-1 and TRBJ1-1; 8 bases match TRBD1. Per germline, CDR1 SQVTM and CDR2 ANQGSEA. The CDR3 is 12 residues long. The CDR3 DNA reads TGCAGGGGGGACAGGCTGAACACTGAAGCTTTCTTT. Translated, it gives CRGDRLNTEAFF.

CDR3 loop: CASRSGTGGNTEAFF. The CDR3, as DNA: TGTGCCAGCAGGTCCGGGACAGGGGGCAACACTGAAGCTTTCTTT. This chain uses TRBV28 with TRBJ1-1; 12 bases are a match to TRBD1. The CDR3 loop spans 15 amino acids. The germline CDR1 and CDR2 sequences are MDHEN and SYDVKM. The V gene end was trimmed by 6 bases and the J gene end by 2 bases; junction bases not matched to a gene: 4. Full variable domain (rest looked up from reference TRBV28 and TRBJ1-1): DVKVTQSSRYLVKRTGEKVFLECVQDMDHENMFWYRQDPGLGLRLIYFSYDVKMKEKGDIPEGYSVSREKKERFSLILESASTNQTSMYLCASRSGTGGNTEAFFGQGTRLTVV.

The chain links TRBV5-1 to TRBJ2-5; TRBD1 aligns across 7 bases. CDR3 length: 15 amino acids. The junction had 12 bases not matched to a gene; V was cut back by 5 bases and J by 5 bases. CDR1 is SGHRS, CDR2 YFSETQ, per germline. DNA for the CDR3: TGCGCCAGCAGGGCGACAGGGAATAGGGAGGAGACCCAGTACTTC. This gives the protein CASRATGNREETQYF.

The J gene is TRBJ1-3, the V gene TRBV6-5; D perhaps matches TRBD1 (6 bases). The CDR3 sequence is 15 residues long. V was trimmed by 5 bases and J by 4 bases, leaving 15 bases between them. Germline assignment: CDR1 MNHEY and CDR2 SVGAGI. The CDR3 reads CASSISGTTGNTIYF. The CDR3 DNA follows: TGTGCCAGCAGTATCTCCGGGACAACAGGAAACACCATATATTTT.

The chain is built from TRBV14 and TRBJ2-7; D possibly corresponds to TRBD2 (5 bases). The germline V and J ends were trimmed by 4 bases and 3 bases, with 13 bases remaining between them. The CDR3 contains 14 residues. Germline values: CDR1 SGHDN, CDR2 FVKESK. The CDR3 region is CASSPPGFYYEQYF. In DNA form, the CDR3 reads TGTGCCAGCAGCCCCCCGGGATTCTACTACGAGCAGTACTTC.

The chain uses TRBV28 and TRBJ2-1; 7 bases align to TRBD1. Germline V gene lookup returns CDR1 MDHEN and CDR2 SYDVKM. This CDR3 spans 12 amino acids. V gave up 9 bases and J gave up 9 bases; unmatched junction bases: 8. The CDR3 nucleotides read TGTGCCAGTCCGGACAGGTCGGGTGAGCAGTTCTTC. Protein: CASPDRSGEQFF.

This chain uses TRBV7-9 with TRBJ1-4; a weak D match, TRBD1 (5 bases). CDR3 length: 16 residues. Germline V CDR1 and CDR2: SEHNR, FQNEAQ (reference sequence). V was cut by 5 bases and J by 0 bases, with 13 bases left in between. The CDR3 spells CASSVDRSATNEKLFF. The CDR3 region has the DNA TGTGCCAGCAGCGTAGACAGATCCGCAACTAATGAAAAACTGTTTTTT. Using reference TRBV7-9 and TRBJ1-4 for the parts outside the CDR3, the full variable domain is DTGVSQNPRHKITKRGQNVTFRCDPISEHNRLYWYRQTLGQGPEFLTYFQNEAQLEKSRLLSDRFSAERPKGSFSTLEIQRTEQGDSAMYLCASSVDRSATNEKLFFGSGTQLSVL.

The CDR3 sequence: CASTPSGGYTGELFF. CDR3 nucleotide sequence: TGTGCCAGTACGCCTAGCGGGGGGTACACCGGGGAGCTGTTTTTT. The V call is TRBV19, the J call TRBJ2-2; 11 bases line up with TRBD2. V trimming: 7 bases; J trimming: 3 bases; junction bases outside the gene matches: 4. The CDR3 runs to 15 residues. Germline lookup yields CDR1 LNHDA and CDR2 SQIVND (reference sequence).

The V gene is TRBV21-1, the J gene TRBJ1-2; TRBD1 is taken as the D call from the table, unchecked against the DNA. TRBV21-1 constitutes a pseudogene. There are 18 residues in the CDR3. CDR3 in DNA: TGTGCCAGCAGCAAATCTGGACAGGCCCAAAGATTGAACTATGGCTACACCTTC. Translated: CASSKSGQAQRLNYGYTF.

V gene TRBV27 combines with J gene TRBJ2-7; 8 positions match TRBD2. This CDR3 has 14 amino acids. Per germline, CDR1 MNHEY and CDR2 SMNVEV (reference sequence). V trimming: 2 bases; J trimming: 3 bases; junction bases outside the gene matches: 3. As DNA, the CDR3 is TGTGCCAGCAGTTTAACCGGGACTAGCTACGAGCAGTACTTC. Encoded protein: CASSLTGTSYEQYF.

The chain joins TRBV18 to TRBJ2-7, with a possible D match to TRBD1 (5 bases). V was cut by 3 bases and J by 2 bases, with 14 bases left in between. Per germline, CDR1 KGHSH and CDR2 LQKENI. CDR3 length: 15 residues. The CDR3 reads CASSPRSTGPYEQYF. In nucleotides, the CDR3 is TGTGCCAGCTCACCCCGATCAACAGGCCCCTACGAGCAGTACTTC.

This sequence joins TRBV30 and TRBJ2-7; D is undetermined. Between the trimmed V and J ends, which lost 3 bases and 4 bases, there was a span of 7 bases. The germline V gene encodes CDR1 GTSNPN and CDR2 SVGIG (reference sequence). The CDR3 consists of 11 residues. The CDR3 nucleotides read TGTGCCTGGAGAGTAGATTACGAGCAGTACTTC. Translated: CAWRVDYEQYF.

The gene calls are TRBV9 and TRBJ2-3; 12 bases map to TRBD2. Trimming at V came to 4 bases and at J to 3 bases, leaving 6 bases not matched to a gene. Germline lookup yields CDR1 SGDLS and CDR2 YYNGEE. The CDR3 covers 16 residues. The CDR3, as DNA: TGTGCCAGCAGCATGACCCTAGCGGGGGGGACAGATACGCAGTATTTT. Protein product: CASSMTLAGGTDTQYF.

This clone was recorded a few times. Other DNA sequences in the sample encode the same CDR3. The CDR3 DNA follows: TGCGCCAGCAGCCAAGATAGTCCCTCCCGGGAGACCCAGTACTTC. Encoded protein: CASSQDSPSRETQYF. The V gene is TRBV4-1, the J gene TRBJ2-5, with unresolved D. CDR3 length: 15 amino acids. The germline CDR1 and CDR2 sequences are MGHRA and YSYEKL. Trimming removed 0 bases at V and 5 bases at J, with 13 bases between.

This clone was seen a few times. Distinct nucleotide sequences in the sample also encode this CDR3. The V and J genes are TRBV7-9 and TRBJ2-5; perhaps TRBD2 as D (6 bases). CDR1 SEHNR and CDR2 FQNEAQ come from the germline V gene (reference sequence). Trimming pared 8 bases from V and 5 bases from J, leaving 6 bases between. The CDR3 covers 10 residues. CDR3 sequence: CASGRETQYF. The DNA of the CDR3 is TGTGCCAGCGGGAGGGAGACCCAGTACTTC.

V gene TRBV18 combines with J gene TRBJ1-1, with D possibly matching TRBD1 (5 bases). There are 15 residues in the CDR3. With 3 bases removed from V and 0 bases from J, the gap between germline ends came to 11 bases. The germline V gene encodes CDR1 KGHSH and CDR2 LQKENI. In DNA form, the CDR3 reads TGTGCCAGCTCACCCGAGACAGACATGAACACTGAAGCTTTCTTT. Its protein is CASSPETDMNTEAFF.

The J gene is TRBJ2-4, the V gene TRBV7-2; 12 nucleotides line up with TRBD2. The CDR3 is 15 residues long. Germline lookup yields CDR1 SGHTA and CDR2 FQGNSA. V was pared by 0 bases and J by 8 bases, with 2 bases of the junction left unmatched. The CDR3 nucleotides read TGTGCCAGCAGCTTAGCCCTAGCGGGGGGGTACATTCAGTACTTC. This encodes CASSLALAGGYIQYF.